This T cell receptor beta chain came from a study of CD8 T cells in ankylosing spondylitis. Findings of the study overall: A TCR beta motif of 7 or 8 highly homologous variants appeared characteristic of ankylosing spondylitis blood.

TCRdb re-analysed the 5' RACE reads in MiXCR, keeping a single row per CDR3 protein. This table has fewer than 650,000 distinct CDR3 sequences, roughly 13% appearing once. The CDR3 loop spans 13 amino acids. Trimming took 6 bases from V and 4 from J; bases not matched to a gene: 1. Notes on this clonotype: Its antigen remains unidentified.

The chain combines TRBV12-3 or TRBV12-4 with TRBJ2-1, with TRBD2 matching over 9 bases. The sequencing sample was made of blood, either unsorted or a sorted T cell fraction (not recorded which). The TCR originated in a male donor with ankylosing spondylitis. The CDR3 here is CASRREGYNEQFF. In DNA form, the CDR3 reads TGTGCCAGCAGGCGGGAGGGATACAATGAGCAGTTCTTC.